The 12 T cell receptor beta chains in this list originate from one sample, sequenced in a study of a mutant IDH1 vaccine in newly diagnosed glioma. Time point given: baseline, week 1 (first vaccination visit). Documented treatment: pre-vaccination baseline after standard-of-care therapy. TCRdb keeps only in-frame clones here, not all; method: immunoSEQ multiplex PCR. Of tens of thousands of clones listed, about 83% are singletons. The sample was peripheral blood mononuclear cells (PBMCs), taken from a glioma patient treated with radiotherapy, temozolomide or both. The source is a woman between 18 and 29 years old with glioma. Some clones in this sample may be carry-over from other donors' samples.

V gene TRBV6-5 combines with J gene TRBJ2-7, with TRBD1 identical over 8 bases. Per germline, CDR1 MNHEY and CDR2 SVGAGI. V was clipped by 6 bases and J by 1 base; unmatched bases: 8. The CDR3 is made up of 15 amino acids. Here the CDR3 DNA reads TGTGCCAGCAGGAATGGACAGGGCTCTTCCTACGAGCAGTACTTC. This sequence encodes CASRNGQGSSYEQYF.

This chain uses TRBV5-1 with TRBJ1-1, with no clear D. V lost 3 bases, J lost 1 base, and 19 bases lay in between. This CDR3 has 17 amino acids. Germline CDR1 SGHRS, CDR2 YFSETQ. CDR3 in DNA: TGCGCCAGCAGCTCGAGGGTTGCAGGACGGACGAACACTGAAGCTTTCTTT. Translated, it gives CASSSRVAGRTNTEAFF.

This clone was detected only a few times. Different DNA sequences within this sample yield the same CDR3. This chain uses TRBV19 with TRBJ1-1; tentative D call: TRBD1 (5 bases). The CDR3 length is 13 residues. The V end lost 3 bases, the J end lost 2 bases, and 7 bases lay between the germline ends. CDR1 LNHDA and CDR2 SQIVND come from the germline V gene (reference sequence). The CDR3 bases are TGTGCCAGTAGTATCGGGGGAAACACTGAAGCTTTCTTT. This encodes CASSIGGNTEAFF.

The chain combines TRBV4-2 with TRBJ2-1; D remains ambiguous. The CDR3 spans 12 residues. Germline-derived CDR1 and CDR2 are LGHNA and YNFKEQ. V was trimmed by 0 bases and J by 4 bases, leaving 1 base between them. CDR3 coding DNA: TGTGCCAGCAGCCAAGATTACAATGAGCAGTTCTTC. Residues: CASSQDYNEQFF.

This clone was picked up one time. The rearrangement links TRBV29-1 to TRBJ1-1; TRBD1 might be the D (5 bases). V was shortened by 4 bases and J by 8 bases, with 17 bases between the two germline ends. The CDR3 is 13 residues long. CDR1 is SQVTM, CDR2 ANQGSEA, per germline. The CDR3 nucleotides are TGCAGCGTTGTTTCGGCCCTGGGGGTGGAAGCTTTCTTT. Translation: CSVVSALGVEAFF.

The chain carries TRBV30 and TRBJ1-1; D is perhaps TRBD1 (5 bases). The CDR3 has 14 amino acids. V was clipped by 4 bases and J by 2 bases, with 14 bases between them. In germline, CDR1 is GTSNPN, CDR2 SVGIG (reference sequence). In nucleotides, the CDR3 is TGTGCCTGGATCTCCATGACAGTCAACACTGAAGCTTTCTTT. Translated: CAWISMTVNTEAFF.

The chain carries TRBV5-5 and TRBJ1-1; D not resolved. V was trimmed by 4 bases and J by 7 bases, leaving 11 bases between them. Germline V lookup: CDR1 SGHKS, CDR2 YYEKEE (reference sequence). This CDR3 contains 12 residues. This CDR3 reads CASSVNWGEAFF. In DNA form, the CDR3 reads TGTGCCAGCAGCGTAAACTGGGGTGAAGCTTTCTTT.

This rearrangement joins TRBV6-5 to TRBJ1-6, with 9 bases identical to TRBD1. The CDR3 is made up of 15 amino acids. The junction had 11 bases not matched to a gene; V was cut back by 3 bases and J by 14 bases. CDR1 is MNHEY and CDR2 is SVGAGI in the germline V gene. DNA of the CDR3: TGTGCCAGCAGTTATGACAGGACAGGGGTTACGACCCTCCACTTT. This gives the protein CASSYDRTGVTTLHF.

This rearrangement joins TRBV19 to TRBJ1-5, with a weak D call TRBD1 (5 bases). The CDR3 contains 15 residues. Trimming pared 3 bases from V and 1 base from J, leaving 10 bases between. Germline CDR1 LNHDA, CDR2 SQIVND (reference sequence). The CDR3 nucleotides read TGTGCCAGTAGTATCGGGGGACTGAGCAATCAGCCCCAGCATTTT. This gives the protein CASSIGGLSNQPQHF.

This chain joins TRBV25-1 and TRBJ1-1; D gene uncertain. The germline gives CDR1 MGHDK, CDR2 SYGVNS. This CDR3 region has 11 residues. V lost 7 bases and J 8 bases, leaving 11 bases between the germline ends. The CDR3 DNA reads as TGTGCCAGCAAAGGACCTTCAGAAGCTTTCTTT. Encoded protein: CASKGPSEAFF.

The rearrangement links TRBV19 to TRBJ1-5, with no clear D. Germline values: CDR1 LNHDA, CDR2 SQIVND (reference sequence). Trimming left V 9 bases short and J 5 bases short, with 11 bases between. The CDR3 runs 12 residues. CDR3 protein: CASLLNDQPQHF. As DNA, the CDR3 is TGTGCCAGCCTACTCAACGATCAGCCCCAGCATTTT. The whole variable domain, filled in from reference TRBV19 and TRBJ1-5, reads DGGITQSPKYLFRKEGQNVTLSCEQNLNHDAMYWYRQDPGQGLRLIYYSQIVNDFQKGDIAEGYSVSREKKESFPLTVTSAQKNPTAFYLCASLLNDQPQHFGDGTRLSIL.

The chain combines TRBV4-3 with TRBJ2-3, with 12 positions matching TRBD1. The germline V gene encodes CDR1 LGHNA and CDR2 YSLEER. J gave up 4 bases and V 4 bases, and 6 bases lay outside the gene matches. This CDR3 is 16 amino acids long. The CDR3 DNA sequence: TGCGCCAGCAGCCCAGCTGGGACAGGGGGCGCAGATACGCAGTATTTT. It encodes CASSPAGTGGADTQYF.